The TCR beta chain under discussion was sequenced for a study of blood T cell repertoires in COVID-19. On the study more broadly: Samples taken during acute and convalescent COVID-19 were collected in the United States, Italy and Spain.

As processed by the authors: Amplifying reference gene primers gave estimates of nucleated cell counts. Sequenced by immunoSEQ multiplex PCR; TCRdb stores in-frame clones only, minus some. The V and J calls and clone size are taken from that table; D and trimming were inferred from the DNA. This sample yields almost 400,000 clones, of which approximately 89% are seen a single time; 2.3% belongs to the top ten. V lost 4 bases and J lost 7; bases outside the gene matches: 10. Germline CDR1 and CDR2: SQVTM and ANQGSEA. The CDR3 spans 13 residues. Sequenced material: peripheral blood. The V gene is TRBV29-1, the J gene TRBJ2-7, with 7 bases fitting TRBD1. The sequence was collected from a woman aged 55-69 years with COVID-19, enrolled during active disease. As DNA, the CDR3 is TGCAGCGTTGTACGGACAGGTCCCCTTGAGCAGTACTTC. Translated, it gives CSVVRTGPLEQYF.